The entry below gives a single TCR beta chain sequence along with its context. Its specificity is not known. As every portion of the isolated RNA was reverse transcribed, the sequencing read expressed TCRB transcripts. TCRdb's copy holds only in-frame clones and misses some; the assay was immunoSEQ multiplex PCR. The profile shows about 53,000 clones, about 64% of them singletons. The CDR3 contains 17 residues. Germline values: CDR1 MNHEY, CDR2 SMNVEV (reference sequence). Trimming at V came to 6 bases and at J to 2 bases, leaving 12 bases not matched to a gene. The data stem from a study of beta chain features in type 1 diabetes. Study as a whole: What patients shared with healthy donors was a similar profile of age, gender and cell yields. All of the samples together had over 90 million sorted cells examined.

Sorting based on CD45RO/CCR7/CD25/CD127/CD95/CD27 separated CD4+ naive, central memory, regulatory and stem cell-like memory cells. Study results and caveats: Type 1 diabetes patients had moderately but significantly shorter TCRB CDR3s in all four CD4+ subsets. The study notes PCR might favor shorter templates equally in patients and controls.

This sequence originates from a woman in her 30s with type 1 diabetes. Material for sequencing was stem cell memory CD4+ T cells from blood. The chain carries TRBV27 and TRBJ1-5; 8 nucleotides agree with TRBD1. The CDR3 region is CASSANPDRGGNQPQHF. The CDR3 DNA follows: TGTGCCAGCAGCGCAAACCCCGACAGGGGAGGCAATCAGCCCCAGCATTTT.